This T cell receptor beta chain was captured in a study of T cell changes during pregnancy in multiple sclerosis. Assay used: immunoSEQ multiplex PCR; TCRdb lists only in-frame clones, some missing. The sample comprises some 70,000 clones, about 88% of which are singletons, and around 3.2% rests with the top ten. This clone has a single count. Sequencing was performed on peripheral blood, taken before pregnancy. The clonotype comes from a female donor with multiple sclerosis, enrolled in a pregnancy study.

The CDR3 bases are TGTGCCAGCGCATCCTTCGGGAGGGAGGGTGGAGATACGCAGTATTTT. Translating gives CASASFGREGGDTQYF. The V gene is TRBV7-9, the J gene TRBJ2-3; 8 bases match TRBD2. Germline V CDR1 and CDR2: SEHNR, FQNEAQ (reference sequence). With 8 bases clipped from V and 5 bases from J, the junction kept 15 bases outside the gene matches. CDR3 length equals 16 residues.